The 21 T cell receptor beta chains below come from one sample, sequenced in a study of T cells in Graves' hyperthyroidism and ophthalmopathy. Amplification yielded TCR beta CDR3 regions, with RNA transcripts as the source. HTBI primers were the set used in a first-round RT-PCR of the TCR CDR3. MiXCR was run by TCRdb on the multiplex PCR reads, yielding one entry per CDR3 protein. The profile shows 700,000 to 950,000 distinct CDR3 sequences, around 40% of them singletons. The specimen sequenced was blood. The receptors shown here come from a middle-aged woman with Graves' hyperthyroidism.

The CDR3 reads CASRRILSPDNAYEQYF. The CDR3 DNA is TGTGCCAGCCGGAGGATCTTGTCGCCGGACAACGCCTACGAGCAGTACTTC. The V call is TRBV6-5, the J call TRBJ2-7; D tentatively reads TRBD1 or TRBD2 (5 bases each). V was shortened by 8 bases and J by 2 bases, with 25 bases between the two germline ends. CDR3 length: 17 amino acids. Germline CDR1 and CDR2: MNHEY and SVGAGI.

This clonotype was observed many times. V gene TRBV2 combines with J gene TRBJ1-1, with TRBD1 matching 8 bases. J gave up 6 bases and V 7 bases, and 16 bases lay outside the gene matches. Per germline, CDR1 SNHLY and CDR2 FYNNEI. The CDR3 is 16 residues long. DNA of the CDR3: TGTGCCAGCACAGGGGGCGCTGGCCGTTTAGCTTCTGAAGCTTTCTTT. Protein sequence: CASTGGAGRLASEAFF.

CDR3 protein: CASSPSGQGSGNYGYTF. CDR3 bases: TGTGCCAGCAGTCCATCCGGACAGGGTTCCGGTAACTATGGCTACACCTTC. This sequence joins TRBV7-9 and TRBJ1-2; 8 nucleotides match TRBD1. After removal of 6 bases from V and 1 base from J, the junction contained 13 bases not matched to a gene. Germline V gives CDR1 SEHNR, CDR2 FQNEAQ (reference sequence). The CDR3 contains 17 residues.

This clonotype was found a few times. The chain uses TRBV6-1 and TRBJ2-7; D might be TRBD2 (6 bases). The CDR3 totals 14 residues. CDR1 is MNHNS and CDR2 is SASEGT in the germline V gene. The V end was cut by 11 bases, the J end by 4 bases, with 21 bases between. The CDR3 reads CACTAGMDYYEQYF. CDR3 bases: TGTGCCTGCACGGCCGGGATGGACTATTACGAGCAGTACTTC.

Comments on this clonotype: This may be a read error, as it is one base from a much larger clone. The chain couples TRBV20-1 to TRBJ1-2; 8 bases agree with TRBD1. The germline gives CDR1 DFQATT, CDR2 SNEGSKA (reference sequence). The CDR3 covers 11 residues. The chain's CDR3 is CRTGTGCGYTF. In DNA form, the CDR3 reads TGCAGAACCGGGACAGGCTGTGGCTACACCTTC.

This clonotype has a handful of counts. The chain combines TRBV19 with TRBJ1-5; unclear D gene. This CDR3 is 14 amino acids long. Germline lookup yields CDR1 LNHDA and CDR2 SQIVND (reference sequence). V shed 0 bases and J shed 3 bases, with 6 bases lying between them. The DNA for the CDR3 is TGTGCCAGTAGTATAGAAGACACCAATCAGCCCCAGCATTTT. Its translation: CASSIEDTNQPQHF.

This clonotype was seen a few times. The chain combines TRBV19 with TRBJ1-3; 8 positions match TRBD1. This CDR3 spans 16 amino acids. The V segment lost 9 bases and the J segment 2 bases; nucleotides outside the gene matches: 12. CDR1 and CDR2 from the germline V gene are LNHDA and SQIVND (reference sequence). The CDR3 nucleotides read TGTGCCAGCAGCCCGGGACAGGCCAACGCTGGAAACACCATATATTTT. It specifies CASSPGQANAGNTIYF.

The sample holds many counts of this clonotype. This chain joins TRBV10-3 and TRBJ1-1; D perhaps matches TRBD1 (6 bases). The V gene lost 4 bases and the J gene lost 10 bases, with 16 bases spanning the gap. Looked up from germline, CDR1 is ENHRY and CDR2 is SYGVKD. This CDR3 has 13 residues. CDR3 sequence reads: CAISAREQGRAFF. CDR3 nucleotides: TGTGCCATCAGTGCGAGAGAACAGGGAAGAGCTTTCTTT.

Concerning this clonotype itself: A single base separates this from a much larger clone, so it may be a read error. The rearrangement joins TRBV27 to TRBJ1-1; a weak D match, TRBD1 (5 bases). Germline CDR1 reads MNHEY; CDR2 reads SMNVEV (reference sequence). Trimming pared 6 bases from V and 4 bases from J, leaving 12 bases between. This CDR3 region has 13 residues. CDR3 loop: CASRLGAATEAFF. As DNA, the CDR3 is TGTGCCAGCAGACTAGGGGCGGCCACTGAAGCTTTCTTT.

The V and J genes are TRBV29-1 and TRBJ1-5; 7 bases fit TRBD1. CDR1 and CDR2 from the germline V gene are SQVTM and ANQGSEA. The CDR3 spans 12 residues. Trimming at V came to 8 bases and at J to 3 bases, leaving 4 bases not matched to a gene. CDR3 sequence: CSQGQDNQPQHF. For the CDR3, the DNA is TGCAGCCAAGGACAGGACAATCAGCCCCAGCATTTT.

The chain recombines TRBV30 with TRBJ1-6; D not certain. Germline V gives CDR1 GTSNPN, CDR2 SVGIG (reference sequence). This CDR3 is built from 12 residues. V lost 3 bases and J lost 4, with 4 bases in between. CDR3 nucleotide sequence: TGTGCCTGGAGGCCTTATAATTCACCCCTCCACTTT. This sequence encodes CAWRPYNSPLHF.

This clonotype was observed at least ten times. J is TRBJ2-7 and V is TRBV9; a weak D match, TRBD1 (5 bases). Germline V gives CDR1 SGDLS, CDR2 YYNGEE. The length of the CDR3 is 14 residues. The V end was cut by 4 bases, the J end by 5 bases, with 16 bases between. The CDR3 reads CASSPLLQGNEQYF. DNA for the CDR3: TGTGCCAGCAGCCCGCTTCTGCAGGGCAACGAGCAGTACTTC.

In its sample, this clonotype was seen many times. V usage is TRBV20-1 and J usage is TRBJ1-2; tentatively, D is TRBD1 (6 bases). The CDR3 covers 14 residues. Germline V CDR1 and CDR2: DFQATT, SNEGSKA (reference sequence). V lost 2 bases and J lost 4, with 14 bases in between. CDR3 nucleotide sequence: TGCAGTGCTAGATACAGGGTCCAGGGCTATGGCTACACCTTC. It encodes CSARYRVQGYGYTF.

A note on this clonotype: At one end the junction does not follow the germline gene, possibly because of a read error. This CDR3 is CASSQGDSNSPLHF. The CDR3 region has the DNA TGCGCCAGCAGCCAAGGGGACAGTAATTCACCCCTCCACTTT. The rearrangement uses TRBV7-2 and TRBJ1-6; 7 bases line up with TRBD1. Germline CDR1 reads SGHTA; CDR2 reads FQGNSA. This CDR3 region has 14 residues.

This clonotype has a handful of counts. V is TRBV14 and J is TRBJ1-4; D is ambiguous. The CDR3 is 18 amino acids. Germline CDR1 and CDR2: SGHDN and FVKESK. V lost 0 bases and J lost 4, with 18 bases in between. The CDR3 region has the DNA TGTGCCAGCAGCCAAGAGCAAGGGTGGGTTGAAGATAATGAAAAACTGTTTTTT. Translation gives CASSQEQGWVEDNEKLFF. The full variable domain, completed using reference TRBV14 and TRBJ1-4, is EAGVTQFPSHSVIEKGQTVTLRCDPISGHDNLYWYRRVMGKEIKFLLHFVKESKQDESGMPNNRFLAERTGGTYSTLKVQPAELEDSGVYFCASSQEQGWVEDNEKLFFGSGTQLSVL.

This clonotype was observed a few times. V gene TRBV6-2 or TRBV6-3 combines with J gene TRBJ1-2; D gene ambiguous. The V gene's germline CDR1 is MNHEY and CDR2 SVGEGT. The CDR3 has 15 amino acids. Trimming removed 2 bases at V and 4 bases at J, with 14 bases between. CDR3 residues: CASSYPSQTSYGYTF. CDR3 DNA: TGTGCCAGCAGTTACCCAAGTCAGACCTCCTATGGCTACACCTTC.

About this clonotype itself: One end of the junction does not line up with germline, which may come from a read error. V usage is TRBV12-3 or TRBV12-4 and J usage is TRBJ1-2; TRBD1 aligns across 10 bases. The CDR3 totals 12 residues. The chain's CDR3 is CASIPTGGTGDF. DNA for the CDR3: TGTGCCAGCATTCCCACGGGCGGGACAGGGGACTTC.

This clonotype was counted ten times or more. The V and J genes are TRBV19 and TRBJ1-1; possible D gene TRBD1, 6 bases. Trimming stripped 4 bases from V and 2 bases from J, with 14 bases between. The CDR3 contains 15 residues. Germline lookup yields CDR1 LNHDA and CDR2 SQIVND (reference sequence). CDR3 bases: TGTGCCAGTAGTAGCGATCAGGGGATCAACACTGAAGCTTTCTTT. This sequence encodes CASSSDQGINTEAFF. The full variable domain, rest sourced from reference TRBV19 and TRBJ1-1, is DGGITQSPKYLFRKEGQNVTLSCEQNLNHDAMYWYRQDPGQGLRLIYYSQIVNDFQKGDIAEGYSVSREKKESFPLTVTSAQKNPTAFYLCASSSDQGINTEAFFGQGTRLTVV.

The rearrangement links TRBV5-1 to TRBJ2-7; D is uncertain. The end of the DNA aligns better with TRBJ2-1, so the J call may be wrong. The CDR3 runs to 11 residues. CDR1 is SGHRS and CDR2 is YFSETQ in the germline V gene. CDR3 DNA sequence: TGCGCCAGCAGCTTCTTAGAGGAGCAGTTCTTC. It encodes CASSFLEEQFF.

This chain connects TRBV4-1 to TRBJ1-2, with 7 positions matching TRBD1. CDR1 is MGHRA, CDR2 YSYEKL, per germline. V lost 3 bases to trimming and J lost 8 bases; unmatched junction nucleotides: 9. This CDR3 has 14 amino acids. CDR3 region: CASSHADRDRGYTF. The CDR3 bases are TGCGCCAGCAGCCACGCCGACAGGGATCGAGGCTACACCTTC.

This clonotype occurred a few times. The chain couples TRBV28 to TRBJ2-7; D ambiguous. Per germline, CDR1 MDHEN and CDR2 SYDVKM. The CDR3 is made up of 13 amino acids. Trimming shortened V by 6 bases and J by 2 bases, and 11 bases separated the two germline ends. The CDR3 DNA follows: TGTGCCAGCAGCGGACCATTCGCCTACGAGCAGTACTTC. This codes for CASSGPFAYEQYF.